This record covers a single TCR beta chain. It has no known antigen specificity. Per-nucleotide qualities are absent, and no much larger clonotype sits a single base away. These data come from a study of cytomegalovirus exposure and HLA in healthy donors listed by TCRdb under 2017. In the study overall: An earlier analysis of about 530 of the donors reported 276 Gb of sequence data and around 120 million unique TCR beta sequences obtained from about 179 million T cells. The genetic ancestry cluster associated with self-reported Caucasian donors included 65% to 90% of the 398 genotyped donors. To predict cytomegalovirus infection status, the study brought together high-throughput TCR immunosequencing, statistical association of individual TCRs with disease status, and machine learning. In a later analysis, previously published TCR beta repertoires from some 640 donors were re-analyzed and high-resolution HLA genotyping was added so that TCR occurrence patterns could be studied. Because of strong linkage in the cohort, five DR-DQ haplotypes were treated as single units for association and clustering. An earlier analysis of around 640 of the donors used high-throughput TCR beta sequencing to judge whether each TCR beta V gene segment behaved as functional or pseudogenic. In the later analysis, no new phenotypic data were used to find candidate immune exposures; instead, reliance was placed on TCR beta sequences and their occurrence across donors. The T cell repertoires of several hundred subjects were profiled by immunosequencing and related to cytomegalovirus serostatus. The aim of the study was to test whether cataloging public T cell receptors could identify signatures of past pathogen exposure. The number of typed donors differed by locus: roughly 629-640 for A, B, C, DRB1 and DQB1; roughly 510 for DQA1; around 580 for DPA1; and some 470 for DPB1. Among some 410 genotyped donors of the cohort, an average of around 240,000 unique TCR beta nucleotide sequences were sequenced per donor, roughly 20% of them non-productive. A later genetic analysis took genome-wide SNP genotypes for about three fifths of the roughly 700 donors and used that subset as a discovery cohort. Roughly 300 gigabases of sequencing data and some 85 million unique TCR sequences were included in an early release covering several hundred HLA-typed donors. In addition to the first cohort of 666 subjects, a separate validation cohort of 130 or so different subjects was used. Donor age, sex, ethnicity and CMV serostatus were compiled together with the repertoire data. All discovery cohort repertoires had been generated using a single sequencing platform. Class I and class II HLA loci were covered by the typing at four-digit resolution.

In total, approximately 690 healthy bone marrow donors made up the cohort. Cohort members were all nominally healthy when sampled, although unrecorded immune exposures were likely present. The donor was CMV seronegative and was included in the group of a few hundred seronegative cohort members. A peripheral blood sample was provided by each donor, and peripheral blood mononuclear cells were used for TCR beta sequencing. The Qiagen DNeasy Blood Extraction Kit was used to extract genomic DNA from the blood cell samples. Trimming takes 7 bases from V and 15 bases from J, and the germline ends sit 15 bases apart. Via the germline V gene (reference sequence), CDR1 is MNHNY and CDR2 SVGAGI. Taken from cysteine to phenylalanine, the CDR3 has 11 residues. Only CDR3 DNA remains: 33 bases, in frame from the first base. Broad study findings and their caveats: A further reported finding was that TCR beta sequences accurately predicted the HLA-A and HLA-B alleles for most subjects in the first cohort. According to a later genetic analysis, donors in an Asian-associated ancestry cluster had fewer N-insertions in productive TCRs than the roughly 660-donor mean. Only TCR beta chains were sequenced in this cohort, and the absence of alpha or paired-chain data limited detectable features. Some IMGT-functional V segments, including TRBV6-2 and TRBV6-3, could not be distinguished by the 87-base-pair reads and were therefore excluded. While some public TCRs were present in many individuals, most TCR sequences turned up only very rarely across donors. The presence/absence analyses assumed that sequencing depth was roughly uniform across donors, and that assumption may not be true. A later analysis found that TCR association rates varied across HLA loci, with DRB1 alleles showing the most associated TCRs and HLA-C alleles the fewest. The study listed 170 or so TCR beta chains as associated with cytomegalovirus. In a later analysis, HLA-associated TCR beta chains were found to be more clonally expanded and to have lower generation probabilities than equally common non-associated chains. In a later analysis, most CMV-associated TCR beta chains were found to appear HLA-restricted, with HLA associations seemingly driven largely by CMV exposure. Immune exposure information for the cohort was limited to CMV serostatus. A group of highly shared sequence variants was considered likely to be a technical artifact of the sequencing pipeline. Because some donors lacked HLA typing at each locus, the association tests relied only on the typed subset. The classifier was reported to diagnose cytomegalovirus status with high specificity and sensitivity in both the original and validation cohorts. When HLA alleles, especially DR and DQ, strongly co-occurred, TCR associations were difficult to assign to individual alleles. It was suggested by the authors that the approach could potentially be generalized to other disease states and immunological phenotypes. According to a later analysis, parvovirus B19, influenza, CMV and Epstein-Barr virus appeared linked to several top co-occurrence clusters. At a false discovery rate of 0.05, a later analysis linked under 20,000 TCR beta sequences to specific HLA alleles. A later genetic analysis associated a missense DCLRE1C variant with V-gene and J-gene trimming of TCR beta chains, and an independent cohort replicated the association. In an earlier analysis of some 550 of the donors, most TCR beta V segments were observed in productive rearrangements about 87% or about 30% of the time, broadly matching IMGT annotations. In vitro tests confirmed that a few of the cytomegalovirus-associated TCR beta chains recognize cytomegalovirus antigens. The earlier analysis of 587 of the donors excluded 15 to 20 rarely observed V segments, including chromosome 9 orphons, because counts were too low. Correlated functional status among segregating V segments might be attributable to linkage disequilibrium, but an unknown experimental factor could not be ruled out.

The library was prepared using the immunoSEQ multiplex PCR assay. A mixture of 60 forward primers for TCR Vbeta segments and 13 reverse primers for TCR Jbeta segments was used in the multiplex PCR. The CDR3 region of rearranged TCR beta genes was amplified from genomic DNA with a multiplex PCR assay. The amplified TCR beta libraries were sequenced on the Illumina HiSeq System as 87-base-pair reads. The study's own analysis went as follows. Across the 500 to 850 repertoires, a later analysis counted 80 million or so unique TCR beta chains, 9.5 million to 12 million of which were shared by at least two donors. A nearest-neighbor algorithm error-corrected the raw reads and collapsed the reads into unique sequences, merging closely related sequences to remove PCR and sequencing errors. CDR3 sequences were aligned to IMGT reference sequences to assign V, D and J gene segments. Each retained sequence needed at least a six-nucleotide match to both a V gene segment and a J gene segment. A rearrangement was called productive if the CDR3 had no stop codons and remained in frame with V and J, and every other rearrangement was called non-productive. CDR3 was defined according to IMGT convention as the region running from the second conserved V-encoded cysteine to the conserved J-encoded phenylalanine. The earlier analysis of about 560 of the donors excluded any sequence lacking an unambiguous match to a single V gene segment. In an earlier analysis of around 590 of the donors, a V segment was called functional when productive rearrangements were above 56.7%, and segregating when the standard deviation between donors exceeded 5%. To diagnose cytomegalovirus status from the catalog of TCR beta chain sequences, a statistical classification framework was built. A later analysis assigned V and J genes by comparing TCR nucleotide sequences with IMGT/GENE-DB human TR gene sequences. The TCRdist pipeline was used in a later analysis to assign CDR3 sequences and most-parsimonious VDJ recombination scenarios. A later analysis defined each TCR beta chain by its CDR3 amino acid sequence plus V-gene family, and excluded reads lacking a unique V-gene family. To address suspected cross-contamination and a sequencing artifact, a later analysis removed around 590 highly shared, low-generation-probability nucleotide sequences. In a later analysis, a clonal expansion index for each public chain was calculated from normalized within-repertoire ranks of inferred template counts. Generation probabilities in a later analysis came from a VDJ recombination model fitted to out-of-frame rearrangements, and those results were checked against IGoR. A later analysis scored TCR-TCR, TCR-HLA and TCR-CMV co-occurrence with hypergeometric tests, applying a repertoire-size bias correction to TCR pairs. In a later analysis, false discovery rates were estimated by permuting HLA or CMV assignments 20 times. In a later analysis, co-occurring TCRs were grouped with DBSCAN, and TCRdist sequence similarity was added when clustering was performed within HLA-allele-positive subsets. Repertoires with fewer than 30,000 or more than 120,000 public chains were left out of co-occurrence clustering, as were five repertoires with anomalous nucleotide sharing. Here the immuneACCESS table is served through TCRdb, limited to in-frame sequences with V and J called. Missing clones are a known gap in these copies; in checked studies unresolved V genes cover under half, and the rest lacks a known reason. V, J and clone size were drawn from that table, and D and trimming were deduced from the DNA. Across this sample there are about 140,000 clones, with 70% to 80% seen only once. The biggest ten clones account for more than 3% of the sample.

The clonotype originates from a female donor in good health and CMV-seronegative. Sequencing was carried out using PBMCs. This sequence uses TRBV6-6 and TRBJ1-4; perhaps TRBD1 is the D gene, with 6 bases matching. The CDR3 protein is CASKAETGVFF. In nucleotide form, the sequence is TGTGCCAGCAAGGCCGAGACAGGCGTGTTTTTT.